This T cell receptor beta chain originates from a study of CD8+ T cells in alopecia areata. After isolation, RNA underwent reverse transcription to generate cDNA as the sequencing template. The assay was immunoSEQ multiplex PCR, and TCRdb's table has in-frame clones only and misses some. In the table there are approximately 6,900 clones, roughly 75% of which are singletons. CDR1 is MNHNS, CDR2 SASEGT, per germline. This CDR3 contains 13 residues. Trimming pared 7 bases from V and 0 bases from J, leaving 9 bases between. Treatment: oral pan-JAK inhibitor, 5-10 mg twice daily. Collection of lesional scalp punch biopsies and peripheral blood was performed in alopecia areata patients.

The receptor was derived from a human donor with alopecia areata. The chain combines TRBV6-1 with TRBJ1-1; D remains unclear. The material sequenced was skin, taken at week 4, from a patient treated with tofacitinib. CDR3 sequence: CASTGLLNTEAFF. The CDR3 DNA reads as TGTGCCAGCACCGGACTCCTGAACACTGAAGCTTTCTTT.